A single sample gave rise to the 17 T cell receptor beta chains below, sequenced in a study of blood T cell repertoires in COVID-19. Measured with immunoSEQ multiplex PCR; TCRdb has only the in-frame clones, and not every one. The data contain 95,000 to 150,000 clones, less than 90% of them singletons. Sequences were obtained from peripheral blood. The receptors here all came from a man aged 80 or over with active or convalescent COVID-19.

The CDR3 protein is CASSLEGAVGELFF. The CDR3 DNA is TGTGCCAGCAGCTTAGAGGGGGCGGTCGGGGAGCTGTTTTTT. The V call is TRBV7-2, the J call TRBJ2-2, with 7 bases lining up with TRBD1. This CDR3 region has 14 residues. Per the germline V gene, CDR1 is SGHTA and CDR2 is FQGNSA. The ends lost 1 base at V and 7 bases at J; junction bases unmatched: 3.

This rearrangement joins TRBV9 to TRBJ1-6; D is uncertain. CDR1 is SGDLS and CDR2 is YYNGEE in the germline V gene. CDR3 size: 15 residues. Trimming took off 3 bases at V and 0 bases at J, with 7 bases between the two ends. CDR3 loop: CASSGRDSYNSPLHF. The DNA for the CDR3 is TGTGCCAGCAGCGGGAGGGACTCCTATAATTCACCCCTCCACTTT.

The chain uses TRBV3-1 (or the pseudogene TRBV3-2) and TRBJ2-5; 7 bases fit TRBD2. V lost 1 base and J lost 1; bases outside the gene matches: 3. The CDR3 runs to 15 residues. From germline, CDR1 is LGHDT and CDR2 YNNKEL (reference sequence). The CDR3 is CASSQGRGSQETQYF. DNA for the CDR3: TGTGCCAGCAGCCAAGGGCGGGGGAGCCAAGAGACCCAGTACTTC.

The J gene is TRBJ1-5, the V gene TRBV15; 7 nucleotides agree with TRBD1. Germline lookup yields CDR1 LNHNV and CDR2 YYDKDF (reference sequence). V was clipped by 3 bases and J by 4 bases; unmatched bases: 9. This CDR3 region has 16 residues. CDR3 in amino acids: CATSRSRSGGNQPQHF. In DNA form, the CDR3 reads TGTGCCACCAGCAGGAGCCGGTCAGGGGGGAATCAGCCCCAGCATTTT.

J is TRBJ2-5 and V is TRBV18; D uncertain. Germline CDR1 KGHSH, CDR2 LQKENI. V was pared by 0 bases and J by 3 bases, with 14 bases between. The CDR3 totals 16 residues. DNA for the CDR3: TGTGCCAGCTCACCACCGCTAGTGGAGACCAAAGAGACCCAGTACTTC. Its translation: CASSPPLVETKETQYF. The whole variable domain, filled in from reference TRBV18 and TRBJ2-5, reads NAGVMQNPRHLVRRRGQEARLRCSPMKGHSHVYWYRQLPEEGLKFMVYLQKENIIDESGMPKERFSAEFPKEGPSILRIQQVVRGDSAAYFCASSPPLVETKETQYFGPGTRLLVL.

The CDR3, as DNA: TGTGCCAGCAGCTTAGGCCAGAATCAGCCCCAGCATTTT. It codes for CASSLGQNQPQHF. This chain connects TRBV7-6 to TRBJ1-5; D not resolved. The V end lost 1 base, the J end lost 4 bases, and 5 bases lay between the germline ends. The length of the CDR3 is 13 residues. The germline V gene has CDR1 SGHVS and CDR2 FNYEAQ.

The J gene is TRBJ2-1, the V gene TRBV14, with D possibly being TRBD1 (6 bases). The CDR3 is made up of 15 amino acids. The germline CDR1 and CDR2 sequences are SGHDN and FVKESK. Between the trimmed V and J ends, which lost 3 bases and 0 bases, there was a span of 9 bases. In DNA, the CDR3 is TGTGCCAGCAGCCAGACAGGAGGCTCCTACAATGAGCAGTTCTTC. Protein: CASSQTGGSYNEQFF. Using reference TRBV14 and TRBJ2-1 for the parts outside the CDR3, the full variable domain is EAGVTQFPSHSVIEKGQTVTLRCDPISGHDNLYWYRRVMGKEIKFLLHFVKESKQDESGMPNNRFLAERTGGTYSTLKVQPAELEDSGVYFCASSQTGGSYNEQFFGPGTRLTVL.

The chain uses TRBV27 and TRBJ1-6; D might be TRBD1 (5 bases). There are 16 residues in the CDR3. CDR1 is MNHEY and CDR2 is SMNVEV in the germline V gene (reference sequence). Trimming cost V 3 bases and J 9 bases, with 18 bases left between them. CDR3 DNA: TGTGCCAGCAGTTTGAGGGGCGGGGGTTATGGTTCACCCCTCCACTTT. Protein: CASSLRGGGYGSPLHF.

The V and J genes are TRBV18 and TRBJ2-7; the match to TRBD1 covers 9 bases. Germline trimming cut 0 bases from V and 4 bases from J; bases unmatched to any gene: 1. The germline CDR1 and CDR2 sequences are KGHSH and LQKENI. The CDR3 runs to 14 residues. CDR3 coding DNA: TGTGCCAGCTCACCACCGGACAGGGGATACGAGCAGTACTTC. Translated: CASSPPDRGYEQYF.

In this sample, this clone turned up once. The chain has TRBV5-4 and TRBJ2-7; possible D gene TRBD2, 6 bases. The germline gives CDR1 SGHNT, CDR2 YYREEE (reference sequence). The CDR3 covers 15 residues. The V end lost 4 bases, the J end lost 4 bases, and 18 bases lay between the germline ends. The CDR3 coding sequence is TGTGCCAGCAGCCCAACGAGCCCGGGGGATTACGAGCAGTACTTC. Translated: CASSPTSPGDYEQYF.

The V gene is TRBV7-6, the J gene TRBJ1-2, with no clear D. V was pared by 7 bases and J by 6 bases, with 9 bases between. CDR1 is SGHVS, CDR2 FNYEAQ, per germline. The CDR3 consists of 11 residues. DNA of the CDR3: TGTGCCAGCACTTCAGGCGATGGCTACACCTTC. Translation: CASTSGDGYTF. The whole variable domain, filled in from reference TRBV7-6 and TRBJ1-2, reads GAGVSQSPRYKVTKRGQDVALRCDPISGHVSLYWYRQALGQGPEFLTYFNYEAQQDKSGLPNDRFSAERPEGSISTLTIQRTEQRDSAMYRCASTSGDGYTFGSGTRLTVV.

The chain combines TRBV5-1 with TRBJ1-1, with unresolved D. This CDR3 is built from 13 residues. Germline CDR1 SGHRS, CDR2 YFSETQ. Trimming left V 4 bases short and J 0 bases short, with 7 bases between. The CDR3 is CASSTVMNTEAFF. The CDR3 DNA follows: TGCGCCAGCAGCACAGTCATGAACACTGAAGCTTTCTTT.

This clone was counted once. This rearrangement joins TRBV15 to TRBJ2-5; TRBD2 matches 7 bases. The ends lost 1 base at V and 3 bases at J; junction bases unmatched: 8. This CDR3 comprises 16 residues. The germline V gene has CDR1 LNHNV and CDR2 YYDKDF (reference sequence). Written as DNA, the CDR3 is TGTGCCACCAGCAGAGGCCCAGCGGGGCGCGAAGAGACCCAGTACTTC. Protein sequence: CATSRGPAGREETQYF.

The J gene is TRBJ2-3, the V gene TRBV3-1 (or the pseudogene TRBV3-2), with TRBD1 as a possible D gene (6 bases). Germline V gene sequence: CDR1 LGHDT, CDR2 YNNKEL (reference sequence). V lost 8 bases and J 6 bases, leaving 9 bases between the germline ends. This CDR3 region has 11 residues. The CDR3 DNA sequence: TGTGCCAGCTCAGGGGCGGATACGCAGTATTTT. This codes for CASSGADTQYF.

This clone was seen just once. The genes are TRBV19 and TRBJ1-3; a weak D match, TRBD1 (6 bases). The CDR3 runs 13 residues. Germline CDR1 is LNHDA and CDR2 is SQIVND (reference sequence). Trimming removed 8 bases from V and 8 bases from J, with 16 bases in between. CDR3: CASRDKGFDTIYF. The CDR3, as DNA: TGTGCCAGTCGGGACAAGGGATTCGACACCATATATTTT.

CDR3 bases: TGTGCCTCAACGAGGGACAGGGGTTACGAAAAACTGTTTTTT. It encodes CASTRDRGYEKLFF. This chain joins TRBV19 and TRBJ1-4; 10 nucleotides match TRBD1. The CDR3 runs 14 residues. In germline, CDR1 is LNHDA, CDR2 SQIVND (reference sequence). V trimming: 11 bases; J trimming: 8 bases; junction bases outside the gene matches: 11. Variable domain in full (rest from reference TRBV19 and TRBJ1-4): DGGITQSPKYLFRKEGQNVTLSCEQNLNHDAMYWYRQDPGQGLRLIYYSQIVNDFQKGDIAEGYSVSREKKESFPLTVTSAQKNPTAFYLCASTRDRGYEKLFFGSGTQLSVL.

This chain joins TRBV21-1 and TRBJ1-5; the table names TRBD1, a call not compared with the DNA. TRBV21-1 is classified as a pseudogene. This CDR3 contains 13 residues. The CDR3 DNA reads TGTGCCAGCAGCCCTGACAGGAATCAGCCCCAGCATTTT. This encodes CASSPDRNQPQHF.